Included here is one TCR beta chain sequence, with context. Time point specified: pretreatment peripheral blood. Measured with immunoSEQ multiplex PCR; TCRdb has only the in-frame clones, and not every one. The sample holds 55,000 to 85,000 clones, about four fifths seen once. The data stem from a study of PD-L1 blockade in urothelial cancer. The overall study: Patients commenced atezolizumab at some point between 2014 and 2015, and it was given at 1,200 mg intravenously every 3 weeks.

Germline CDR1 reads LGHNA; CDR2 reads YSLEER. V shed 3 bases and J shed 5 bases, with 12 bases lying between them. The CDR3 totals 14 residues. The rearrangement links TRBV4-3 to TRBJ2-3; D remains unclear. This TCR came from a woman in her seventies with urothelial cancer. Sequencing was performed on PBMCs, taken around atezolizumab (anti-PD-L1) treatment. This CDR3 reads CASSQELRLDTQYF. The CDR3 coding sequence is TGCGCCAGCAGCCAGGAACTAAGGCTAGATACGCAGTATTTT.